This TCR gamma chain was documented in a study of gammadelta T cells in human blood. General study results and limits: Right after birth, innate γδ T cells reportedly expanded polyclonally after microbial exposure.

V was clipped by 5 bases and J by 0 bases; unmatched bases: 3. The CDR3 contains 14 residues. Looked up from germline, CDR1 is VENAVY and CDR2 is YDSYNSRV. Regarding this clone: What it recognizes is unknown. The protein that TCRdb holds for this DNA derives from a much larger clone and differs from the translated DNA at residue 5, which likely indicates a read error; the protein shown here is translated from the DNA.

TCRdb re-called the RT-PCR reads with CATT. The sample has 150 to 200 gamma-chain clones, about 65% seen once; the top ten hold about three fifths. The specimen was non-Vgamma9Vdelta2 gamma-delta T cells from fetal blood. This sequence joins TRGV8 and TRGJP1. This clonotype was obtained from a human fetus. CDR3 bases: TGTGCCACCTGGGGTCATACCACTGGTTGGTTCAAGATATTT. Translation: CATWGHTTGWFKIF.